Listed below are T cell receptor beta chains from one sample, sequenced in a study of shared clonotypes between healthy human individuals. Produced via immunoSEQ multiplex PCR; TCRdb's table is partial and in-frame only. The sample includes over a million clones, approximately 98.5% of them seen just once. The specimen was naive CD4+ T cells sorted from blood. All receptors come from a man younger than 40 in good health. The CDR3 runs from the conserved cysteine through the conserved F or W. The order of the fields is J gene, clone size, D gene, V gene, CDR3 protein, CDR3 DNA. A D gene is named only where the DNA matches it firmly. For some rows the clone size is stated as once, few or many, or as a class when expanded; others skip it.

J gene: TRBJ2-1
clone size: once
D gene: -
V gene: TRBV5-1
CDR3 protein: CASSLSVSSYNEQFF
CDR3 DNA: TGCGCCAGCAGCTTGTCGGTGAGCTCCTACAATGAGCAGTTCTTC

J gene: TRBJ2-1
clone size: -
D gene: -
V gene: TRBV11-2
CDR3 protein: CASSLGPLYRPDNEQFF
CDR3 DNA: TGTGCCAGCAGCTTAGGACCGTTGTATAGACCGGACAATGAGCAGTTCTTC

J gene: TRBJ1-2
clone size: -
D gene: -
V gene: TRBV29-1
CDR3 protein: CSVDKGSYGYTF
CDR3 DNA: TGCAGCGTTGACAAGGGCTCCTATGGCTACACCTTC

J gene: TRBJ2-2
clone size: -
D gene: TRBD1
V gene: TRBV7-2
CDR3 protein: CASSLPTGGSTGELFF
CDR3 DNA: TGTGCCAGCAGCTTACCCACAGGGGGCAGCACCGGGGAGCTGTTTTTT

J gene: TRBJ1-3
clone size: -
D gene: TRBD1
V gene: TRBV7-9
CDR3 protein: CASSLETGGFVNTIYF
CDR3 DNA: TGTGCCAGCAGCTTAGAGACAGGGGGCTTTGTAAACACCATATATTTT

J gene: TRBJ2-4
clone size: once
D gene: TRBD1
V gene: TRBV5-1
CDR3 protein: CASSLDLLRPGQGGNIQYF
CDR3 DNA: TGCGCCAGCAGCTTGGACCTTCTGCGCCCGGGACAGGGGGGAAACATTCAGTACTTC

J gene: TRBJ2-7
clone size: -
D gene: -
V gene: TRBV18
CDR3 protein: CASSPRPGSFPNEQYF
CDR3 DNA: TGTGCCAGCTCACCACGCCCCGGGTCCTTCCCCAACGAGCAGTACTTC

J gene: TRBJ1-5
clone size: -
D gene: -
V gene: TRBV2
CDR3 protein: CASRADSSNQPQHF
CDR3 DNA: TGTGCCAGCAGGGCGGACAGTAGCAATCAGCCCCAGCATTTT

J gene: TRBJ1-2
clone size: -
D gene: -
V gene: TRBV28
CDR3 protein: CASSLSGLGGYGYTF
CDR3 DNA: TGTGCCAGCAGTTTAAGTGGGTTGGGGGGCTATGGCTACACCTTC

J gene: TRBJ2-3
clone size: once
D gene: -
V gene: TRBV30
CDR3 protein: CAWSSAGLPRIDTQYF
CDR3 DNA: TGTGCCTGGAGTTCTGCGGGCCTCCCCCGAATAGATACGCAGTATTTT

J gene: TRBJ2-3
clone size: -
D gene: -
V gene: TRBV30
CDR3 protein: CAWGGTALSTDTQYF
CDR3 DNA: TGTGCCTGGGGGGGGACAGCCTTAAGCACAGATACGCAGTATTTT

J gene: TRBJ1-4
clone size: -
D gene: -
V gene: TRBV5-6
CDR3 protein: CASSSTQGRLNEKLFF
CDR3 DNA: TGTGCCAGCAGCTCGACGCAGGGGAGGCTAAATGAAAAACTGTTTTTT

J gene: TRBJ2-3
clone size: -
D gene: TRBD2
V gene: TRBV5-6
CDR3 protein: CASVTSGRLDTQYF
CDR3 DNA: TGTGCCAGCGTGACTAGCGGGAGATTAGATACGCAGTATTTT

J gene: TRBJ2-1
clone size: -
D gene: TRBD2
V gene: TRBV19
CDR3 protein: CASSIEGRLAGVYNEQFF
CDR3 DNA: TGTGCCAGTAGTATAGAGGGAAGACTAGCGGGAGTGTACAATGAGCAGTTCTTC

J gene: TRBJ2-2
clone size: few
D gene: TRBD1
V gene: TRBV19
CDR3 protein: CASTSRGTGELFF
CDR3 DNA: TGTGCCAGTACCTCCAGGGGGACCGGGGAGCTGTTTTTT

J gene: TRBJ1-2
clone size: -
D gene: -
V gene: TRBV5-1
CDR3 protein: CASSLTGWGYGYTF
CDR3 DNA: TGCGCCAGCAGCTTGACAGGCTGGGGCTATGGCTACACCTTC

J gene: TRBJ2-7
clone size: -
D gene: -
V gene: TRBV28
CDR3 protein: CASSLGGSYEQYF
CDR3 DNA: TGTGCCAGCAGTTTAGGGGGCTCCTACGAGCAGTACTTC

J gene: TRBJ2-5
clone size: -
D gene: TRBD1
V gene: TRBV2
CDR3 protein: CASTRDSKETQYF
CDR3 DNA: TGTGCCAGCACTAGGGACAGCAAAGAGACCCAGTACTTC

J gene: TRBJ1-3
clone size: -
D gene: -
V gene: TRBV28
CDR3 protein: CASRQHSGNTIYF
CDR3 DNA: TGTGCCAGCCGACAGCACTCTGGAAACACCATATATTTT

J gene: TRBJ2-7
clone size: -
D gene: -
V gene: TRBV21-1
CDR3 protein: CASPKGEGGHYYEQYF
CDR3 DNA: TGTGCCAGCCCCAAGGGGGAGGGGGGACACTACTACGAGCAGTACTTC

J gene: TRBJ2-5
clone size: -
D gene: -
V gene: TRBV11-2
CDR3 protein: CASSSRLAIQETQYF
CDR3 DNA: TGTGCCAGCAGCTCCAGGCTAGCTATACAAGAGACCCAGTACTTC

J gene: TRBJ2-3
clone size: once
D gene: -
V gene: TRBV4-1
CDR3 protein: CASSPRAGMGTDTQYF
CDR3 DNA: TGCGCCAGCAGCCCCAGAGCCGGGATGGGGACAGATACGCAGTATTTT

J gene: TRBJ2-5
clone size: -
D gene: -
V gene: TRBV29-1
CDR3 protein: CSVGRESETQYF
CDR3 DNA: TGCAGCGTGGGACGGGAGTCAGAGACCCAGTACTTC

J gene: TRBJ2-2
clone size: -
D gene: -
V gene: TRBV4-2
CDR3 protein: CASSQAASARYNTGELFF
CDR3 DNA: TGTGCCAGCAGCCAAGCGGCTTCAGCCCGTTACAACACCGGGGAGCTGTTTTTT

J gene: TRBJ1-4
clone size: -
D gene: -
V gene: TRBV5-1
CDR3 protein: CASSLKRAGLNEKLFF
CDR3 DNA: TGCGCCAGCAGCTTGAAGAGGGCAGGGCTTAATGAAAAACTGTTTTTT

J gene: TRBJ2-1
clone size: -
D gene: -
V gene: TRBV29-1
CDR3 protein: CSVEDMKSYNEQFF
CDR3 DNA: TGCAGCGTTGAAGACATGAAATCCTACAATGAGCAGTTCTTC

J gene: TRBJ1-3
clone size: -
D gene: -
V gene: TRBV4-1
CDR3 protein: CASSQVDGRVSSGNTIYF
CDR3 DNA: TGCGCCAGCAGCCAAGTCGACGGGAGGGTGAGCTCTGGAAACACCATATATTTT

J gene: TRBJ2-7
clone size: once
D gene: -
V gene: TRBV5-4
CDR3 protein: CASSLTGEGSYEQYF
CDR3 DNA: TGTGCCAGCAGCTTAACAGGGGAGGGATCCTACGAGCAGTACTTC

J gene: TRBJ2-5
clone size: -
D gene: TRBD2
V gene: TRBV10-3
CDR3 protein: CAISGTSGRAGETQYF
CDR3 DNA: TGTGCCATCAGCGGGACTAGCGGGAGGGCGGGAGAGACCCAGTACTTC

J gene: TRBJ1-1
clone size: -
D gene: TRBD1
V gene: TRBV5-1
CDR3 protein: CASRSTGVITEAFF
CDR3 DNA: TGCGCCAGCAGGAGCACAGGGGTAATCACTGAAGCTTTCTTT

J gene: TRBJ2-1
clone size: -
D gene: TRBD2
V gene: TRBV6-1
CDR3 protein: CASCAGLAGAGEQFF
CDR3 DNA: TGTGCCAGCTGCGCCGGACTAGCGGGAGCTGGTGAGCAGTTCTTC

J gene: TRBJ1-2
clone size: -
D gene: -
V gene: TRBV7-2
CDR3 protein: CASRRNGENYGYTF
CDR3 DNA: TGTGCCAGCAGAAGAAACGGGGAGAACTATGGCTACACCTTC

J gene: TRBJ2-7
clone size: -
D gene: -
V gene: TRBV6-5
CDR3 protein: CASSPWGASSYEQYF
CDR3 DNA: TGTGCCAGCAGCCCCTGGGGAGCGAGCTCCTACGAGCAGTACTTC

J gene: TRBJ2-3
clone size: -
D gene: -
V gene: TRBV9
CDR3 protein: CASSVAGQQFTDTQYF
CDR3 DNA: TGTGCCAGCAGCGTAGCGGGGCAGCAATTCACAGATACGCAGTATTTT